This T cell receptor beta chain originates from a study of OX40 agonist ivuxolimab in advanced cancers. Study details: Partial response was recorded in three patients: one hepatocellular carcinoma and two cutaneous melanoma cases.

Here immunoSEQ multiplex PCR was the method, and the copy in TCRdb shows in-frame clones only, minus some. The sample records 40,000 to 45,000 clones, 80% being singletons. Study-wide points: Clones of CD4+ and CD8+ blood T cells grew by week 6 at doses of 0.1 to 3.0 mg/kg.

A note on this clone: Its specificity is not known.

This TCR was recovered from an adult with an advanced solid tumor such as melanoma, head and neck, liver or kidney cancer. Sequenced material: CD4+ or CD8+ T cells sorted from blood, taken in a trial of the OX40 agonist ivuxolimab.

As DNA, the CDR3 is TGTGCCAGCAGCTCCGGGGACAGTGCTGGCTACACCTTC. Its translation is CASSSGDSAGYTF. V gene TRBV7-8 combines with J gene TRBJ1-2, with 7 bases that match TRBD1. Trimming removed 4 bases from V and 7 bases from J; junction bases left unmatched: 6. Germline CDR1 and CDR2: SGHVS and FQNEAQ. This CDR3 is 13 amino acids long.